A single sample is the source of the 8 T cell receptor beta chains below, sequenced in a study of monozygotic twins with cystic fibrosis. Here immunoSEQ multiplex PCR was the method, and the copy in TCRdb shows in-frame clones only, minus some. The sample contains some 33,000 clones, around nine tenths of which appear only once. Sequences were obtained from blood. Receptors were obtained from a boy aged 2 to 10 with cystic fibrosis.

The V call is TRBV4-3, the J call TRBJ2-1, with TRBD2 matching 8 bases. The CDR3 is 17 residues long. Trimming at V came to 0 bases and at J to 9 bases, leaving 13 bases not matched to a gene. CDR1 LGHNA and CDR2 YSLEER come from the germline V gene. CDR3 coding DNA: TGCGCCAGCAGCCAAGATTGGCGGGGGGATAATTGGGGTGAGCAGTTCTTC. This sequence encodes CASSQDWRGDNWGEQFF.

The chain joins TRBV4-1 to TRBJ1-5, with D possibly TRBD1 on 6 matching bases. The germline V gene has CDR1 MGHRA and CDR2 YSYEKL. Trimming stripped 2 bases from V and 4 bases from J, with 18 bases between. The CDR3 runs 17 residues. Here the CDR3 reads CASSQPDGTRVNQPQHF. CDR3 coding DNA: TGCGCCAGCAGCCAACCCGATGGGACAAGGGTTAATCAGCCCCAGCATTTT.

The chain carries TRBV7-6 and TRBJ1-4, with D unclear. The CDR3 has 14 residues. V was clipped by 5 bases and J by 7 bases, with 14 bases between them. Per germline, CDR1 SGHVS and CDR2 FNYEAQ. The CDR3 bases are TGTGCCAGCAGCCCCGGTGGGAGGGTTGAAAAACTGTTTTTT. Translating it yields CASSPGGRVEKLFF.

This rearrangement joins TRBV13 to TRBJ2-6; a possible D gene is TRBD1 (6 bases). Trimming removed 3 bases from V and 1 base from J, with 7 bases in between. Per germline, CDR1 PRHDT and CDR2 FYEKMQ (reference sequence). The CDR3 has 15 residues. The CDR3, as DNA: TGTGCCAGCAGCTTTACAGGGTCTGGGGCCAACGTCCTGACTTTC. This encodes CASSFTGSGANVLTF.

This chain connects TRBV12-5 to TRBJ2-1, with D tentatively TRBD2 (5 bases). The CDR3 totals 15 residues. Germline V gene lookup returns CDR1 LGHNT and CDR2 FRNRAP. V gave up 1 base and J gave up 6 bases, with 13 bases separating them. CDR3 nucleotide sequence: TGTGCTAGTGGTTTGGAACACCTAGCTTCCAATGAGCAGTTCTTC. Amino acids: CASGLEHLASNEQFF.

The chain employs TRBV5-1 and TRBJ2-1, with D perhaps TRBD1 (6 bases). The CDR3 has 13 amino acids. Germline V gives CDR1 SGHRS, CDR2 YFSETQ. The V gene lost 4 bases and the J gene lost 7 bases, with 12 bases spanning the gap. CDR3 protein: CASSGGPGNEQFF. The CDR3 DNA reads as TGCGCCAGCAGCGGGGGCCCGGGGAATGAGCAGTTCTTC.

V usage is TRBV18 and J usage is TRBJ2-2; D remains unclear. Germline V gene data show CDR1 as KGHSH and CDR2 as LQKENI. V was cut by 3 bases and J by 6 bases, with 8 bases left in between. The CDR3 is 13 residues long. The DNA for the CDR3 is TGTGCCAGCTCACCGGAAAACGCCGGGGAGCTGTTTTTT. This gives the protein CASSPENAGELFF.

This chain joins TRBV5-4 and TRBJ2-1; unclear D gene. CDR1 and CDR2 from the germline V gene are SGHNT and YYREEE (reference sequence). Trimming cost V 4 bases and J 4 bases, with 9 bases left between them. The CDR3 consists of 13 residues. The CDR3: CASSTDGYNEQFF. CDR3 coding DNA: TGTGCCAGCAGCACGGACGGATACAATGAGCAGTTCTTC.